Listed here are 23 T cell receptor beta chains from one sample, sequenced in a study of OX40 agonist ivuxolimab in advanced cancers. The assay was immunoSEQ multiplex PCR, and TCRdb's table has in-frame clones only and misses some. The sample carries 26,000 or so clones, around 88% recorded once. The source was CD4+ or CD8+ T cells sorted from blood, collected in a trial of the OX40 agonist ivuxolimab. The receptors stem from an adult with an advanced solid tumor such as melanoma, head and neck, liver or kidney cancer.

J is TRBJ2-1 and V is TRBV28, with D tentatively TRBD1 (6 bases). V lost 6 bases and J lost 7, with 13 bases in between. Per the germline V gene, CDR1 is MDHEN and CDR2 is SYDVKM. CDR3 length equals 13 residues. CDR3 region: CASSHGQTNEQFF. CDR3 bases: TGTGCCAGCAGCCACGGACAGACTAATGAGCAGTTCTTC.

This rearrangement joins TRBV28 to TRBJ2-3, with 10 bases that match TRBD2. V dropped 2 bases and J dropped 0; count of bases not matched to a gene: 11. The CDR3 length is 19 residues. Germline-derived CDR1 and CDR2 are MDHEN and SYDVKM. CDR3 sequence reads: CASSLRASGRAASTDTQYF. The CDR3 DNA follows: TGTGCCAGCAGTTTAAGGGCCAGCGGGAGGGCCGCTAGCACAGATACGCAGTATTTT. The whole variable domain, filled in from reference TRBV28 and TRBJ2-3, reads DVKVTQSSRYLVKRTGEKVFLECVQDMDHENMFWYRQDPGLGLRLIYFSYDVKMKEKGDIPEGYSVSREKKERFSLILESASTNQTSMYLCASSLRASGRAASTDTQYFGPGTRLTVL.

The J gene is TRBJ1-2, the V gene TRBV30, with 9 bases identical to TRBD1. CDR1 is GTSNPN, CDR2 SVGIG, per germline (reference sequence). The V gene end was trimmed by 5 bases and the J gene end by 8 bases; junction bases not matched to a gene: 12. The CDR3 spans 14 residues. The CDR3 sequence: CAWLSGTGLFGYTF. The CDR3 nucleotides read TGTGCCTGGTTATCCGGGACAGGGCTTTTCGGCTACACCTTC.

The V gene is TRBV19, the J gene TRBJ2-7; D may match TRBD1 or TRBD2 (6 bases each). The CDR3 totals 14 residues. V was cut by 3 bases and J by 3 bases, with 12 bases left in between. CDR1 and CDR2 (germline): LNHDA, SQIVND (reference sequence). The CDR3 is CASSIAGGDYEQYF. As DNA, the CDR3 is TGTGCCAGTAGTATCGCCGGGGGCGACTACGAGCAGTACTTC.

The gene calls are TRBV6-1 and TRBJ2-2, with 7 bases lining up with TRBD2. The CDR3 is 15 residues long. The V gene's germline CDR1 is MNHNS and CDR2 SASEGT. With V trimmed by 6 bases and J by 4 bases, 8 bases remained unmatched. The chain's CDR3 is CASRALVAGTGELFF. The CDR3, as DNA: TGTGCCAGCAGGGCACTGGTAGCGGGCACCGGGGAGCTGTTTTTT.

The chain is built from TRBV5-1 and TRBJ2-1, with 9 positions matching TRBD1. The germline V gene encodes CDR1 SGHRS and CDR2 YFSETQ. CDR3 length equals 18 residues. V shed 0 bases and J 5 bases; nucleotides not matched to a gene: 12. CDR3 amino acids: CASSLAVVLQGANNEQFF. The CDR3, as DNA: TGCGCCAGCAGCTTGGCCGTTGTCTTACAGGGGGCGAACAATGAGCAGTTCTTC.

The chain carries TRBV4-1 and TRBJ2-1; the D is unclear. Between the trimmed V and J ends, which lost 4 bases and 5 bases, there was a span of 9 bases. This CDR3 comprises 13 residues. Germline values: CDR1 MGHRA, CDR2 YSYEKL. The CDR3 coding sequence is TGCGCCAGCAGCCGCCGGACGGACAATGAGCAGTTCTTC. Its protein is CASSRRTDNEQFF.

This clone was counted a few times. The chain links TRBV7-2 to TRBJ1-5; no firm D call. The V and J ends lost 1 base and 0 bases respectively, with 7 bases between them. Germline V gene lookup returns CDR1 SGHTA and CDR2 FQGNSA. There are 15 residues in the CDR3. The CDR3: CASSLVRYSNQPQHF. The CDR3 nucleotides read TGTGCCAGCAGCTTAGTGCGTTATAGCAATCAGCCCCAGCATTTT.

The chain has TRBV9 and TRBJ2-3, with TRBD1 as a possible D gene (5 bases). Germline V gene lookup returns CDR1 SGDLS and CDR2 YYNGEE. This CDR3 region has 14 residues. V shed 4 bases and J shed 5 bases, with 14 bases lying between them. The DNA of the CDR3 is TGTGCCAGCAGCCTCGGCAGGGAAATAGATACGCAGTATTTT. The encoded protein is CASSLGREIDTQYF.

In its sample, this clone was seen once. The chain links TRBV5-1 to TRBJ2-5, with 9 bases that match TRBD1. The DNA end is more similar to TRBJ2-7, so the J call may be wrong. This CDR3 spans 15 amino acids. In germline, CDR1 is SGHRS, CDR2 YFSETQ. In DNA form, the CDR3 reads TGCGCCAGCAGCTTGGAGGGACAGGGTAGGTACGAGCAGTACTTC. Translating it yields CASSLEGQGRYEQYF.

V is TRBV4-1 and J is TRBJ2-1; 13 bases map to TRBD2. The CDR3 is made up of 18 amino acids. The V gene end was trimmed by 0 bases and the J gene end by 4 bases; junction bases not matched to a gene: 6. Germline V CDR1 and CDR2: MGHRA, YSYEKL. For the CDR3, the DNA is TGCGCCAGCAGCCAAGAAGCGGGGGGACTAGCGGGGTACAATGAGCAGTTCTTC. This translates into CASSQEAGGLAGYNEQFF.

This chain links TRBV5-6 with TRBJ2-5; D ambiguous. V gave up 0 bases and J gave up 2 bases, with 5 bases separating them. CDR1 and CDR2 (germline): SGHDT, YYEEEE. The CDR3 extends over 13 amino acids. DNA of the CDR3: TGTGCCAGCAGCTTGGGTTTACAAGAGACCCAGTACTTC. Its protein product is CASSLGLQETQYF. Variable domain in full (rest from reference TRBV5-6 and TRBJ2-5): DAGVTQSPTHLIKTRGQQVTLRCSPKSGHDTVSWYQQALGQGPQFIFQYYEEEERQRGNFPDRFSGHQFPNYSSELNVNALLLGDSALYLCASSLGLQETQYFGPGTRLLVL.

This chain joins TRBV5-4 and TRBJ2-6; 7 bases are shared with TRBD2. The CDR3 is 17 residues long. The V gene's germline CDR1 is SGHNT and CDR2 YYREEE (reference sequence). V lost 3 bases to trimming and J lost 0 bases; unmatched junction nucleotides: 6. The CDR3 here is CASSWASGNSGANVLTF. CDR3 in DNA: TGTGCCAGCAGCTGGGCTAGCGGAAACTCTGGGGCCAACGTCCTGACTTTC.

The V and J genes are TRBV28 and TRBJ2-5; TRBD2 matches at 9 bases. The CDR3 covers 14 residues. Looked up from germline, CDR1 is MDHEN and CDR2 is SYDVKM. V dropped 2 bases and J dropped 2; count of bases not matched to a gene: 0. The CDR3 DNA is TGTGCCAGCAGTTTACTAGCGGGGCAAGAGACCCAGTACTTC. Protein: CASSLLAGQETQYF.

The rearrangement uses TRBV4-1 and TRBJ2-2, with 12 nucleotides matching TRBD1. This CDR3 has 15 amino acids. Germline V gene data show CDR1 as MGHRA and CDR2 as YSYEKL. J was trimmed by 7 bases and V by 5 bases; bases with no gene match: 5. The CDR3 here is CASSGTGGAFGELFF. The CDR3 coding sequence is TGCGCCAGCAGCGGGACAGGGGGCGCTTTCGGGGAGCTGTTTTTT.

The chain is built from TRBV13 and TRBJ2-7; 7 nucleotides match TRBD2. V lost 5 bases and J lost 2; bases outside the gene matches: 9. The CDR3 loop spans 15 amino acids. Germline V CDR1 and CDR2: PRHDT, FYEKMQ (reference sequence). Here the CDR3 DNA reads TGTGCCAGCAGCCCCGGGGGTAGCGGGCCCTACGAGCAGTACTTC. Translated, it gives CASSPGGSGPYEQYF.

The V and J genes are TRBV28 and TRBJ1-1, with 7 bases matching TRBD1. From germline, CDR1 is MDHEN and CDR2 SYDVKM. This CDR3 is 17 amino acids long. J was trimmed by 0 bases and V by 3 bases; bases with no gene match: 10. The CDR3 DNA reads as TGTGCCAGCAGTTTTTACAGGGGCGGGTCGGTGAACACTGAAGCTTTCTTT. As protein: CASSFYRGGSVNTEAFF.

The CDR3 DNA reads TGTGCCATCAGCCGGGGGGGCTCCTACAATGAGCAGTTCTTC. The encoded protein is CAISRGGSYNEQFF. V usage is TRBV10-3 and J usage is TRBJ2-1; TRBD2 aligns across 8 bases. V gave up 6 bases and J gave up 0 bases; unmatched junction bases: 1. This CDR3 is 14 amino acids long. CDR1 is ENHRY and CDR2 is SYGVKD in the germline V gene.

The chain couples TRBV7-6 to TRBJ1-1; the D is unclear. The CDR3 totals 16 residues. CDR1 SGHVS and CDR2 FNYEAQ come from the germline V gene. Trimming took 0 bases from V and 7 from J, leaving 18 bases between them. The CDR3 sequence: CASSLAAPVRPIEAFF. The CDR3 region has the DNA TGTGCCAGCAGCTTAGCGGCCCCCGTACGCCCAATTGAAGCTTTCTTT. The full variable domain, its missing parts supplied by reference TRBV7-6 and TRBJ1-1, is GAGVSQSPRYKVTKRGQDVALRCDPISGHVSLYWYRQALGQGPEFLTYFNYEAQQDKSGLPNDRFSAERPEGSISTLTIQRTEQRDSAMYRCASSLAAPVRPIEAFFGQGTRLTVV.

This clone ranks as medium-sized. The chain employs TRBV5-6 and TRBJ1-2, with 9 bases lining up with TRBD1. V lost 4 bases to trimming and J lost 4 bases; unmatched junction nucleotides: 17. Germline CDR1 is SGHDT and CDR2 is YYEEEE. The CDR3 has 18 residues. The CDR3 sequence is CASSEDPGQGSYLYGYTF. The CDR3 DNA reads TGTGCCAGCAGCGAAGATCCGGGACAGGGAAGTTACCTCTATGGCTACACCTTC.

The V gene is TRBV30, the J gene TRBJ2-7; no reliable D call. CDR1 is GTSNPN and CDR2 is SVGIG in the germline V gene (reference sequence). V lost 1 base, J lost 3 bases, and 4 bases lay in between. The CDR3 extends over 11 amino acids. The CDR3 region has the DNA TGTGCCTGGAGTGACAACTACGAGCAGTACTTC. Translated: CAWSDNYEQYF.

This chain uses TRBV7-9 with TRBJ2-7, with unresolved D. CDR1 and CDR2 from the germline V gene are SEHNR and FQNEAQ (reference sequence). V shed 4 bases and J shed 0 bases, with 10 bases lying between them. There are 14 residues in the CDR3. The CDR3 reads CASSSARSSYEQYF. The CDR3 region has the DNA TGTGCCAGCAGCTCTGCGCGTAGCTCCTACGAGCAGTACTTC.

The V and J genes are TRBV11-1 and TRBJ2-1; the D gene is possibly TRBD2 (5 bases). The V end was cut by 5 bases, the J end by 3 bases, with 20 bases between. Germline CDR1 SGHAT, CDR2 FQDESV (reference sequence). The CDR3 length is 17 residues. CDR3 amino acids: CASSLYDGEFLYNEQFF. The CDR3 nucleotides are TGTGCCAGCAGCCTCTACGACGGGGAGTTCCTCTACAATGAGCAGTTCTTC.